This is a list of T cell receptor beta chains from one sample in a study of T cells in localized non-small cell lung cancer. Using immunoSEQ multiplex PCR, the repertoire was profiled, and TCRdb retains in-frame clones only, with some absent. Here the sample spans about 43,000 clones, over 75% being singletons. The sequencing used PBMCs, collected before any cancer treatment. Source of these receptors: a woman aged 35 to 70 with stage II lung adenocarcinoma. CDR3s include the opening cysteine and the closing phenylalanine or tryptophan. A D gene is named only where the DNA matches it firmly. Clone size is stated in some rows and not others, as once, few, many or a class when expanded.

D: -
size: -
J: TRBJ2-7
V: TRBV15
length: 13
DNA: TGTGCCTCCCGGGACAAGACAACCTACGAGCAGTACTTC
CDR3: CASRDKTTYEQYF

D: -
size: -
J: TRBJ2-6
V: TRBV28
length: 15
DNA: TGTGCCAGCAGCCGGGCGGGCTCTGGGGCCAACGTCCTGACTTTC
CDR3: CASSRAGSGANVLTF

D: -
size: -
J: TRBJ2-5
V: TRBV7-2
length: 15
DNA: TGTGCCAGCAGCGCGGAACAGGGTCTAAGGGAGACCCAGTACTTC
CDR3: CASSAEQGLRETQYF

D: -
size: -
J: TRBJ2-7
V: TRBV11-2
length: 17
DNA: TGTGCCAGCAGCCCCTCAAGCGGGTCCTCGAGCTCCTACGAGCAGTACTTC
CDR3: CASSPSSGSSSSYEQYF

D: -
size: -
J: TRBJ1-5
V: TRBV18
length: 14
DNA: TGTGCCAGCTCACCGGACAATAGCAATCAGCCCCAGCATTTT
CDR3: CASSPDNSNQPQHF

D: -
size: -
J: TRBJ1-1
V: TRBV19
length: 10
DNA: TGTGCCAGCAGGGGCTTGGTAGCTTTCTTT
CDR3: CASRGLVAFF

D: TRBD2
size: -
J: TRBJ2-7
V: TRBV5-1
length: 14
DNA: TGCGCCAGCAACAACCACCGGGGGGGCCACGAGCAGTACTTC
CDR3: CASNNHRGGHEQYF

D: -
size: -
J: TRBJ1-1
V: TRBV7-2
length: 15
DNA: TGTGCCAGCAGCTTAGCAGGGGGTTCGAACACTGAAGCTTTCTTT
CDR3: CASSLAGGSNTEAFF

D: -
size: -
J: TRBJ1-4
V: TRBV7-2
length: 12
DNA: TGTGCCAGCAGCTCCCCTAATGAAAAACTGTTTTTT
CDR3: CASSSPNEKLFF

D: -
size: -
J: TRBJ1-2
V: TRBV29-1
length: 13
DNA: TGCAGCGTTGAAGTCCCTTTCGGATATGGCTACACCTTC
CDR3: CSVEVPFGYGYTF

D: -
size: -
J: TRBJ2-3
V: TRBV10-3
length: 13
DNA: TGTGCCATCAGCGGCCCGCCAGCAGATACGCAGTATTTT
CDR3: CAISGPPADTQYF

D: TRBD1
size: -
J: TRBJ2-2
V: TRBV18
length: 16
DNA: TGTGCCAGCTCACCGGGACAGGGGGCGATCACCGGGGAGCTGTTTTTT
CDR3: CASSPGQGAITGELFF

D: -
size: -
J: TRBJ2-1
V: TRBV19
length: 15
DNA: TGTGCCAGTGATGCTCGACAGGGAGGGGTTGGTGAGCAGTTCTTC
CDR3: CASDARQGGVGEQFF

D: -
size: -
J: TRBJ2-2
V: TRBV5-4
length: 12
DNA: TGTGCCAGCAGTCCGGGCCACGGGGAGCTGTTTTTT
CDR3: CASSPGHGELFF

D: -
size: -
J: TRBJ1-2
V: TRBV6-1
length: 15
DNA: TGTGCCAGCAATCCGGGCCCCACGTTAGACTATGGCTACACCTTC
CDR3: CASNPGPTLDYGYTF

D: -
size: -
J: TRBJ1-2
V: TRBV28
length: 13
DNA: TGTGCCAGCATATCTACGCCTCACTATGGCTACACCTTC
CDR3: CASISTPHYGYTF

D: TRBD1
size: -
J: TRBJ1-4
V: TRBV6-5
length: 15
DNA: TGTGCCAGCAGGATTTCCGGACAGGGTGGAGAAAAACTGTTTTTT
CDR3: CASRISGQGGEKLFF

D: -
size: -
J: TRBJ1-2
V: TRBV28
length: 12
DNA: TGTGCCAGCAGTTCCCAGGGTACGGGCTACACCTTC
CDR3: CASSSQGTGYTF

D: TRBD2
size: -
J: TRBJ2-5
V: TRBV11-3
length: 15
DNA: TGTGCCAGCAGCCCAGCGGGGGGCATCGGGGAGACCCAGTACTTC
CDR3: CASSPAGGIGETQYF

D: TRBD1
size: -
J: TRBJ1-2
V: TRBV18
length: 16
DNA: TGTGCCAGCTCAAAGGGACAGGGATTAGCTAACTATGGCTACACCTTC
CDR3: CASSKGQGLANYGYTF

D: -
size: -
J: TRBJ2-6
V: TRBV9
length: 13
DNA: TGTGCCAGCTCCCTCCCGGGGGCCAACGTCCTGACTTTC
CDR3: CASSLPGANVLTF

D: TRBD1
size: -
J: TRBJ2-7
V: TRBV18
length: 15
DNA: TGTGCCAGCTCACCCCCGGGACAGGGGGGCTACGAGCAGTACTTC
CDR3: CASSPPGQGGYEQYF

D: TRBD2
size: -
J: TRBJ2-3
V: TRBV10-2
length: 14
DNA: TGCGCCAGCATAAAGGCGGGAGTGGGAGATACGCAGTATTTT
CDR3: CASIKAGVGDTQYF

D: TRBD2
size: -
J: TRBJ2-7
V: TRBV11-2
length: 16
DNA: TGTGCCAGCAGCTCCAGGACTAGCGGGAGCTTCTACGAGCAGTACTTC
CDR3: CASSSRTSGSFYEQYF

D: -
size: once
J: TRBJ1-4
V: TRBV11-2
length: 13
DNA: TGTGCCAGCAGCTTAGTTGACAGGCGGAAGGTGTTTTTT
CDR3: CASSLVDRRKVFF

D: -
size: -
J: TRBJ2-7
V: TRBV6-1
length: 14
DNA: TGTGCCAGCAGTGCGGTAGGACTACTGTACGAGCAGTACTTC
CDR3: CASSAVGLLYEQYF

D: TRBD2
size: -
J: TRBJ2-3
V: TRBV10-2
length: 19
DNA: TGCGCCAGCATAGAGGGGACTAGCGGGACGGACATTGGCACAGATACGCAGTATTTT
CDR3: CASIEGTSGTDIGTDTQYF

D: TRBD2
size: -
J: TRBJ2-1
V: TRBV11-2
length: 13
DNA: TGTGCCAGCAGCTTTGTACTAGCGGGAGACAAGTTCTTC
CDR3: CASSFVLAGDKFF

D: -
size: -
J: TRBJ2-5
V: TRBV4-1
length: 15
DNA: TGCGCCAGCAGCAGGGAGACAGCGGTTCAAGAGACCCAGTACTTC
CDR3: CASSRETAVQETQYF

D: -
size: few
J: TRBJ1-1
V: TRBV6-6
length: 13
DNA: TGTGCCAGCAGTGACGGGGGGTTAACTGAAGCTTTCTTT
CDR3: CASSDGGLTEAFF

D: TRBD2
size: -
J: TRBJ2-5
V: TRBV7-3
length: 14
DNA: TGTGCCAGCAGCCCCGGGAATAGCGGGGAGACCCAGTACTTC
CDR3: CASSPGNSGETQYF